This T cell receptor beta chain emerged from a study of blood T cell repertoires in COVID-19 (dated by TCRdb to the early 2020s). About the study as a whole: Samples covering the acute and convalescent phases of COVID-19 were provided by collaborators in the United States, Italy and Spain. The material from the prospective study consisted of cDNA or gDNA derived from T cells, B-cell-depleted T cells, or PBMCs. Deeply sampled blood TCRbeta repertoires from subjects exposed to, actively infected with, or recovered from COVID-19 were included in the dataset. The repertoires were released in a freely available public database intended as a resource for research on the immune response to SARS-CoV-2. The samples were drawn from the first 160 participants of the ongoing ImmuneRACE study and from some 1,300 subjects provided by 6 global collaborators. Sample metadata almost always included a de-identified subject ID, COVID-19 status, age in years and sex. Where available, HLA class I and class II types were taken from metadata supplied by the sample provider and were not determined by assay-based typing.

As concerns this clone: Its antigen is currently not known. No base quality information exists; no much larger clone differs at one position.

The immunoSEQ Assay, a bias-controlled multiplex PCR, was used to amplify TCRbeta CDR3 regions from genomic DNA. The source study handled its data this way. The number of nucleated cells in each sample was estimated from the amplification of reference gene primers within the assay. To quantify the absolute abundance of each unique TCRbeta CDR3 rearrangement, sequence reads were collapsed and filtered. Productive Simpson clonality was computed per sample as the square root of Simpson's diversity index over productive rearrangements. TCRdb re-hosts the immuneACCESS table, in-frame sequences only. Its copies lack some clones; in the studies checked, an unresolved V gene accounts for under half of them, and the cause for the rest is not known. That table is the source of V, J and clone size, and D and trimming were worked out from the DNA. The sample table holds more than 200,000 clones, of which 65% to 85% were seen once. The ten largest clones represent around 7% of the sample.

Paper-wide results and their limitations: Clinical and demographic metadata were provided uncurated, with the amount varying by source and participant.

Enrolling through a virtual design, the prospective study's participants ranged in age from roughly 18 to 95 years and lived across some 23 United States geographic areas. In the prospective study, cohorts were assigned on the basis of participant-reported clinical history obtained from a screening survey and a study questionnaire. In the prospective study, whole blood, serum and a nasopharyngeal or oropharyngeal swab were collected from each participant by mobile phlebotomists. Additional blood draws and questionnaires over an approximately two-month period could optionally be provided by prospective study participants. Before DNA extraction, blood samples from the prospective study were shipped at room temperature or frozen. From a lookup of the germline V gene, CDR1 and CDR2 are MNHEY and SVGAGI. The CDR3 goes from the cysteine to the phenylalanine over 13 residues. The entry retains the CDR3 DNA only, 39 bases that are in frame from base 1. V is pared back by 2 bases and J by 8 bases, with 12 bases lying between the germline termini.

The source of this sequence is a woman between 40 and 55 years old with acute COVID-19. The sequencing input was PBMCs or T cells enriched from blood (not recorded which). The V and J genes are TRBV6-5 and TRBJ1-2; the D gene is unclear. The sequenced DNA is TGTGCCAGCAGTTACCTGGCAGGCCGGGGCTACACCTTC. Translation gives CASSYLAGRGYTF.